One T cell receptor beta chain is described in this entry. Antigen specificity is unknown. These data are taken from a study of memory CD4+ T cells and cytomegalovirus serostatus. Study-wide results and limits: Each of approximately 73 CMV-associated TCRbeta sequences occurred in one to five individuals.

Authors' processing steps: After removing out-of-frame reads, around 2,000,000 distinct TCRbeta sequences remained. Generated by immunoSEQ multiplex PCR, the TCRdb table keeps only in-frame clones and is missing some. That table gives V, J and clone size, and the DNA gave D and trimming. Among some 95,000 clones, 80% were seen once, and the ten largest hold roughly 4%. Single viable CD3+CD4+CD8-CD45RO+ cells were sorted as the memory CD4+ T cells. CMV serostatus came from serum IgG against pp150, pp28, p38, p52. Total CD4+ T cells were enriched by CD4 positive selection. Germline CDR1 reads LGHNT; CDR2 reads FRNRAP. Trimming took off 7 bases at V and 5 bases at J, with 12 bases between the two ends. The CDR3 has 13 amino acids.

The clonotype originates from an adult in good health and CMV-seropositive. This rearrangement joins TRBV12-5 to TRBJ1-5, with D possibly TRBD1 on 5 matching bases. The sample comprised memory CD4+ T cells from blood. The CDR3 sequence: CASAMTEDQPQHF. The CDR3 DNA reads TGTGCTAGTGCCATGACAGAAGATCAGCCCCAGCATTTT.